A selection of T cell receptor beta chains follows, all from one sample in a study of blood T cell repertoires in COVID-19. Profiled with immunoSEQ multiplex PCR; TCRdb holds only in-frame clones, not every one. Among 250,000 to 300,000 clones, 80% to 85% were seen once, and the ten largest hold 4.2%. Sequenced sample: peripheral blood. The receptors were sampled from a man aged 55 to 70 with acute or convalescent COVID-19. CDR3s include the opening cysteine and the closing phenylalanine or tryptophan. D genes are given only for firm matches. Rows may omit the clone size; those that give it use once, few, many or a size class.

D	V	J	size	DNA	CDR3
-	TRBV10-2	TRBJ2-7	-	TGCGCCAGCAGCTCACACTACGAGCAGTACTTC	CASSSHYEQYF
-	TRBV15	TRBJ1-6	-	TGTGCCACCAGCAGCGGACAGCCTAATTCACCCCTCCACTTT	CATSSGQPNSPLHF
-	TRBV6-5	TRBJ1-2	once	TGTGCCACAAGACCGGGAACTGCTTATGGCTACACCTTC	CATRPGTAYGYTF
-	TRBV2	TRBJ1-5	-	TGTGCCAGCAGTGTGGTAGGGGCGTTAGATCAGCCCCAGCATTTT	CASSVVGALDQPQHF
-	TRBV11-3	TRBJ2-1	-	TGTGCCAGCAGCTTAGCCCCTGGCCTAGCGTCTTTCACTGGGTCTGAGCAGTTCTTC	CASSLAPGLASFTGSEQFF
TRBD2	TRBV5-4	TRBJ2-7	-	TGTGCCAGCAGCTTGGCCTTAGGGACTAGGTCTTCCGAGCAGTACTTC	CASSLALGTRSSEQYF
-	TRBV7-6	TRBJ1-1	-	TGTGCCAGCAGCTTAGGAACACTGAACACTGAAGCTTTCTTT	CASSLGTLNTEAFF
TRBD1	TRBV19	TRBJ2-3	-	TGTGCCAGTGGGACAGGGGCGAATACGCAGTATTTT	CASGTGANTQYF
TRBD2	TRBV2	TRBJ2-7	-	TGTGCCAGCAGTGAATCGAGCGGGGGGGCCTACGAGCAGTACTTC	CASSESSGGAYEQYF
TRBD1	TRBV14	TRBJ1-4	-	TGTGCCAGCAGCCAAGTGCAGACAGGGCGGAATGAAAAACTGTTTTTT	CASSQVQTGRNEKLFF
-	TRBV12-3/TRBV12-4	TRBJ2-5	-	TGTGCCAGCGGGTTACTAGGCGAAGAGACCCAGTACTTC	CASGLLGEETQYF
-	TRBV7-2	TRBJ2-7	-	TGTGCCAGCAGCTTAGCCGCGCCAAGCGAGCAGTACTTC	CASSLAAPSEQYF
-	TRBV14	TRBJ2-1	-	TGTGCCAGCAGCCAACAGTCCTACAATGAGCAGTTCTTC	CASSQQSYNEQFF
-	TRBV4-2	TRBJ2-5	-	TGTGCCAGCAGCCAAGGATCAGGGGCGCGGGAGACCCAGTACTTC	CASSQGSGARETQYF
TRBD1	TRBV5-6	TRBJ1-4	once	TGTGCCAGCAGCCCAGGACAGGTCAAGAATGAAAAACTGTTTTTT	CASSPGQVKNEKLFF
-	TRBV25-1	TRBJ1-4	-	TGTGCCAGCAGTGTTTCAGGGTTCAATGAAAAACTGTTTTTT	CASSVSGFNEKLFF
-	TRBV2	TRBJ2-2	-	TGTGCCAGCAGACGCACTAACACCGGGGAGCTGTTTTTT	CASRRTNTGELFF
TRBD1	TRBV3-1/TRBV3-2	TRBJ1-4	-	TGTGCCAGCAGCCAAGGTGGGGACAGCAGGGGAAGGCTGTTTTTT	CASSQGGDSRGRLFF
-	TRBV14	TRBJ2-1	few	TGTGCCAGCAGCCGACGGGGTAAAGGTAGCGCGAGCTACAATGAGCAGTTCTTC	CASSRRGKGSASYNEQFF
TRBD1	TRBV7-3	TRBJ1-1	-	TGTGCCAGCAGCTTAATTCCTGGGACAGGTGATCCGTGGACTGAAGCTTTCTTT	CASSLIPGTGDPWTEAFF
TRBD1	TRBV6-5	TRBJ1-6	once	TGTGCCAGCAGTTACTGGGGACAGCCAAATTCACCCCTCCACTTT	CASSYWGQPNSPLHF
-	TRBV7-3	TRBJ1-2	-	TGTGCCAGCAGCTACCACGGGGGGACTCAATATGGCTACACCTTC	CASSYHGGTQYGYTF
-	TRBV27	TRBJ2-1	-	TGTGCCAGCACCTTACCCCGGGACACCCCCTTGAGCTCCTACAATGAGCAGTTCTTC	CASTLPRDTPLSSYNEQFF
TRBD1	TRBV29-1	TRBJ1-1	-	TGCAGCGTTGTCGGATCCGGGACAGGGAACACTGAAGCTTTCTTT	CSVVGSGTGNTEAFF
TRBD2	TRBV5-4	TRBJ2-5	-	TGTGCCAGCAGACCCTCTAGCGGGGGGCAAGAGACCCAGTACTTC	CASRPSSGGQETQYF
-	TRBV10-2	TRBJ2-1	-	TGCGCCAGCAGTGAAGTAGCGCCTGAGCAGTTCTTC	CASSEVAPEQFF
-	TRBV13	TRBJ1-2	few	TGTGCCAGCAGCCAAGGGGGTCCCAAAACCTTC	CASSQGGPKTF
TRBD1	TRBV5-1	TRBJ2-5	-	TGCGCCAGCAGAGGGACAGGGACGGAGACCCAGTACTTC	CASRGTGTETQYF
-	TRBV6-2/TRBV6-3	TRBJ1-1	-	TGTGCCAGCAGTTACGGGGGGGCAGGGAAGGACACTGAAGCTTTCTTT	CASSYGGAGKDTEAFF
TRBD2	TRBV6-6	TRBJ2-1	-	TGTGCCAGCACCCCGGGACTAGCGGGAGAGCAGTTCTTC	CASTPGLAGEQFF
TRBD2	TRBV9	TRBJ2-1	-	TGTGCCAGCAGCTCCCGGACTAGCGGGATTAAGAATGAGCAGTTCTTC	CASSSRTSGIKNEQFF
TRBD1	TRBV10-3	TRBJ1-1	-	TGTGCCATCCGAGGACAGGGGAACACTGAAGCTTTCTTT	CAIRGQGNTEAFF
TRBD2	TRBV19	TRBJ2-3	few	TGTGCCAGTAGTACTAGCGGGAGATGGGGTACGCAGTATTTT	CASSTSGRWGTQYF
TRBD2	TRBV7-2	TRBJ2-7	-	TGTGCCAGCAGCGGTGTAGCGGGAGTCGTCGAGCAGTACTTC	CASSGVAGVVEQYF
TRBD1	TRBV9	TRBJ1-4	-	TGTGCCAGCAGCGACGGGGGGACAGGGAAAAAACTGTTTTTT	CASSDGGTGKKLFF
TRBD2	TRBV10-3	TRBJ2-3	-	TGTGCCATCAGAGGTAGCGGGAGGGCGACGGATACGCAGTATTTT	CAIRGSGRATDTQYF
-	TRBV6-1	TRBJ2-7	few	TGTGCCAGCAGTGAAGCTCCCGGGAGCTCCTACGAGCAGTACTTC	CASSEAPGSSYEQYF
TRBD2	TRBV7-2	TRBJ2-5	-	TGTGCCAGCAGCTTTTACCTAGCGGAACTCCAAGAGACCCAGTACTTC	CASSFYLAELQETQYF
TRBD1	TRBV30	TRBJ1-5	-	TGTGCCTGGGCCTCTCCTGACAGGGAGGTTCAGCCCCAGCATTTT	CAWASPDREVQPQHF
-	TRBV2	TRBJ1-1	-	TGTGCCAGCAGTGAGGAGGGGATCACTGAAGCTTTCTTT	CASSEEGITEAFF
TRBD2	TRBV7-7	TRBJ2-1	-	TGTGCTAGCAGCCCAGCGGGACTCAAGGCAACTAGCTCCTACAATGAGCAGTTCTTC	CASSPAGLKATSSYNEQFF
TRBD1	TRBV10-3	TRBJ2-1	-	TGTGCCATCAGAGACAGGGTCTACAATGAGCAGTTCTTC	CAIRDRVYNEQFF
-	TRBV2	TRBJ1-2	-	TGTGCCAGCAGTGCCGACAGCACCGGCTACACCTTC	CASSADSTGYTF
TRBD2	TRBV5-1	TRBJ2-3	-	TGCGCCAGCAGTGAGAATCTAGCGGGGGGGACAGATACGCAGTATTTT	CASSENLAGGTDTQYF
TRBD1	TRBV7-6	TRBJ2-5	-	TGTGCCAGCAGTCGGACAGGGGGCGCGGAGACCCAGTACTTC	CASSRTGGAETQYF
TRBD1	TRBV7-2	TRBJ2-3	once	TGTGCCAGCAGCCAACAACAGGGGGGCACAGATACGCAGTATTTT	CASSQQQGGTDTQYF
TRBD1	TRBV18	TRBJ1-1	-	TGTGCCAGCTCAACAACCGGGACAGGGGGCAGGAACACTGAAGCTTTCTTT	CASSTTGTGGRNTEAFF
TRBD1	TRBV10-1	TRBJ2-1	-	TGCGCCAGCAGTGCGGGACAGTACAATGAGCAGTTCTTC	CASSAGQYNEQFF
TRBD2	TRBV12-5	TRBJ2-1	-	TGTGCTAGTGGTCCGGTCGTCGGGGGGAGCGGGAATCGGCAGTTCTTC	CASGPVVGGSGNRQFF
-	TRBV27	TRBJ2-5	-	TGTGCCGTACAGGGTATGGGCCAAGAGACCCAGTACTTC	CAVQGMGQETQYF
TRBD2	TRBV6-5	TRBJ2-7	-	TGTGCCAGCAGTCCCCGGGGGGAGGGCCGTTTCGAGCAGTACTTC	CASSPRGEGRFEQYF
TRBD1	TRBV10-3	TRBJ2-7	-	TGTGCCATCAGCCTGTCGCGGGACAGGGCCGAGCAGTACTTC	CAISLSRDRAEQYF
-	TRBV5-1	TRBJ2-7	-	TGCGCCAGCAGCTTGGACAGGGCCCTTTACGAGCAGTACTTC	CASSLDRALYEQYF
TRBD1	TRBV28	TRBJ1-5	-	TGTGCCAGCAGTTTGGGCCCGGGACAGGTTGATAGCAATCAGCCCCAGCATTTT	CASSLGPGQVDSNQPQHF